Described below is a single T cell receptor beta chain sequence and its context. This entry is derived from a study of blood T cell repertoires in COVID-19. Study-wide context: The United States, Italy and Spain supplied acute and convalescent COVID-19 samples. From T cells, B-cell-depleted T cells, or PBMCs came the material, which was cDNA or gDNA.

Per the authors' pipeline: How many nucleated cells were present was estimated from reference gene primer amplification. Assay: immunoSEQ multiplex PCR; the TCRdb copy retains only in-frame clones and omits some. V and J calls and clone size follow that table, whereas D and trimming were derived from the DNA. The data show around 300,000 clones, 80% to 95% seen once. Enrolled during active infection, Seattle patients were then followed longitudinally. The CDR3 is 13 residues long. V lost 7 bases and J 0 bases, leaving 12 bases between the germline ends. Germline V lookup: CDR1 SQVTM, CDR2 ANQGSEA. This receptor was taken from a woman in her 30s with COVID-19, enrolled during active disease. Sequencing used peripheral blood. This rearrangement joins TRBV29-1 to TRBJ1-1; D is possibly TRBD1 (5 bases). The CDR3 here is CSAKDSLNTEAFF. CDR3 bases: TGCAGCGCGAAAGACAGCTTGAACACTGAAGCTTTCTTT.